This T cell receptor (beta chain) derives from a study of cytotoxic CD8 clonotypes in ibrutinib-treated CLL. Broader study findings: Exceeding age-matched healthy donors, baseline clonality also tracked the counts of circulating CD8+ T cells.

The table came from immunoSEQ multiplex PCR; TCRdb's copy has only in-frame clones and leaves some out. The sample consists of hundreds of thousands of clones, 67% of them appearing once. After removal of 5 bases from V and 4 bases from J, the junction contained 5 bases not matched to a gene. The CDR3 runs to 13 residues. Germline V lookup: CDR1 SGHRS, CDR2 YFSETQ. With regard to this clone: What it recognizes is unknown.

The chain recombines TRBV5-1 with TRBJ1-2; TRBD1 matches 7 bases. The sample in question was PBMCs, obtained after 36 months of ibrutinib treatment. The source of this sequence is a human donor with chronic lymphocytic leukemia. As DNA, the CDR3 is TGCGCCAGCAGAGCTGGGACAGCCTATGGCTACACCTTC. Translating gives CASRAGTAYGYTF.